This is a list of T cell receptor beta chains from one sample in a study of blood T cells in healthy people across ages. TCRdb independently ran MiXCR on the 5' RACE reads; one entry per CDR3 protein. This sample carries roughly 800,000 distinct CDR3 sequences, 55% to 70% of them seen once, and the ten largest clones take approximately 23%. Sequencing was performed on blood. Receptors were obtained from a young man in good health. The CDR3 runs from the conserved cysteine through the conserved F or W. Each record gives: V gene, CDR3 protein.

TRBV6-1 CASIWGDGTVYEQYF
TRBV3-1 CASSQDPRNYNEQFF
TRBV6-5 CASSYSGTSAGYEQYF
TRBV2 CASSLQDSEQYF
TRBV20-1 CSSRGGSIQETQYF
TRBV7-9 CASSLEGLGNQPQHF
TRBV7-6 CASSSGQGFSTDTQYF
TRBV7-2 CASSLAPSNYGYTF
TRBV7-2 CASSITGMNTEAFF
TRBV7-8 CASGGVWTYNEQFF
TRBV7-8 CASSSDRIAGAGEQFF